This T cell receptor beta chain was sequenced for a study of T cell responses to AZD1222 COVID-19 vaccine. General study findings and limits: In the spike-specific TCR repertoire, nearly half reportedly target unmutated variant regions. Samples come after the peak T cell response, not at day 14. Dominant at 160-218 and 743-854, vaccine-associated CD4 TCRs also spanned spike. Females made up more of the donors, who were largely white British, and clonal diversity may have come out too low.

A note on this clone: Its antigen is as yet unknown.

CDR1 is SGDLS, CDR2 YYNGEE, per germline. This CDR3 contains 14 residues. Trimming left V 4 bases short and J 5 bases short, with 14 bases between. Produced via immunoSEQ multiplex PCR; TCRdb's table is partial and in-frame only. The sample carries approximately 150,000 clones, less than 90% recorded once. The genes are TRBV9 and TRBJ2-3; D not resolved. The receptor comes from an adult in good health. Sequenced here: peripheral blood, sampled on day 0 of AZD1222 vaccination. CDR3 protein: CASSKTPSGDTQYF. The CDR3 coding sequence is TGTGCCAGCAGCAAAACCCCTAGTGGAGATACGCAGTATTTT.